This TCR beta chain comes out of a study of metastatic and nonmetastatic thyroid tumors. General study points: Benign nodules reportedly had significantly lower TCR beta diversity than malignant thyroid tumors in blood and tumor.

There were no patients who had received any treatment before thyroid surgery. V shed 1 base and J shed 6 bases, with 14 bases lying between them. CDR3 length: 16 amino acids. Germline CDR1 is SGHRS and CDR2 is YFSETQ. TCRdb re-clonotyped the PCR reads through MiXCR. The sample carries about 35,000 clones, about 30% recorded once. This clone came up a few times. The antigen remains undetermined. Sequenced input: tumor tissue. The chain joins TRBV5-1 to TRBJ1-6; D is perhaps TRBD1 (5 bases). The clonotype was recovered from a female donor with papillary thyroid cancer or a benign thyroid nodule (not recorded which). Some clones in this sample may be carry-over from other donors' samples. CDR3 bases: TGCGCCAGCAGCTTGAACAGTCAGGGCAGTAATTCACCCCTCCACTTT. Translated: CASSLNSQGSNSPLHF.